Each of the 12 T cell receptor beta chains below was sequenced from the same sample in a study of blood T cells in healthy people across ages. The authors ran a second PCR of roughly 7 to 11 cycles using a sample-barcoded 5' primer and a J-beta primer mix. One entry per CDR3 protein results from TCRdb running MiXCR on the 5' RACE reads. Found here are about 1.1 million distinct CDR3 sequences, roughly two fifths of them singletons; the top ten hold around 12%. The specimen was blood. The receptors were sampled from a man aged 18 to 29 in good health.

The chain uses TRBV12-3 or TRBV12-4 and TRBJ1-3; D is possibly TRBD1 (6 bases). CDR3 length equals 13 residues. V was clipped by 5 bases and J by 8 bases, with 13 bases between them. In DNA, the CDR3 is TGTGCCAGCAGTGTTCAGGGGCAGGACACCATATATTTT. Its protein product is CASSVQGQDTIYF.

This clonotype was observed a handful of times. CDR3 sequence reads: CASSSQGSSYNEQYF. CDR3 DNA sequence: TGTGCCAGCAGCTCACAGGGGAGCTCCTACAATGAGCAGTACTTC. The V gene is TRBV7-2, the J gene TRBJ2-1, with 7 nucleotides matching TRBD1. The DNA matches TRBJ2-7 better at its end, which makes the J call doubtful. The CDR3 contains 15 residues. Germline lookup yields CDR1 SGHTA and CDR2 FQGNSA.

The rearrangement links TRBV5-6 to TRBJ1-4; D call uncertain. The germline CDR1 and CDR2 sequences are SGHDT and YYEEEE. Between the trimmed V and J ends, which lost 1 base and 8 bases, there was a span of 6 bases. This CDR3 region has 12 residues. For the CDR3, the DNA is TGTGCCAGCAGCTTGAATCGCGAAAAACTGTTTTTT. Translating it yields CASSLNREKLFF.

The chain joins TRBV6-5 to TRBJ1-2; D gene unclear. The germline CDR1 and CDR2 sequences are MNHEY and SVGAGI. The CDR3 is 13 amino acids. V dropped 0 bases and J dropped 8 bases, with 10 bases sitting between them. The CDR3 sequence: CASSYSMYQGYTF. The CDR3, as DNA: TGTGCCAGCAGTTACTCGATGTATCAGGGCTACACCTTC.

This clonotype was observed a handful of times. The chain recombines TRBV24-1 with TRBJ2-3; no clear D. The V end lost 3 bases, the J end lost 0 bases, and 12 bases lay between the germline ends. The V gene's germline CDR1 is KGHDR and CDR2 SFDVKD. The CDR3 sequence is 16 residues long. The CDR3 region has the DNA TGTGCCACCAGTGATCGTGGGCAATCTAGCACAGATACGCAGTATTTT. This sequence encodes CATSDRGQSSTDTQYF.

The V and J genes are TRBV10-3 and TRBJ2-3, with TRBD1 matching 7 bases. This CDR3 is built from 14 residues. CDR1 and CDR2 from the germline V gene are ENHRY and SYGVKD. Trimming took 4 bases from V and 8 from J; bases not matched to a gene: 9. CDR3: CAISGDSPRATQYF. The DNA of the CDR3 is TGTGCCATCAGTGGGGACAGTCCAAGGGCTACGCAGTATTTT.

V and J are TRBV6-1 and TRBJ2-3; 7 nucleotides line up with TRBD2. This CDR3 is built from 15 residues. Germline loops: CDR1 MNHNS, CDR2 SASEGT. V was clipped by 5 bases and J by 1 base; unmatched bases: 6. CDR3 bases: TGTGCCAGCAGTAAATGGGGGAGGGGCACAGATACGCAGTATTTT. It encodes CASSKWGRGTDTQYF.

This clonotype was seen once. A much larger clone differs by one base, so this may be a read error. This rearrangement joins TRBV12-3 or TRBV12-4 to TRBJ1-2; D remains ambiguous. The CDR3 loop spans 12 amino acids. V dropped 6 bases and J dropped 6 bases, with 11 bases sitting between them. The CDR3 DNA is TGTGCCAGCAGCCCGTCAACCGATGGCTACACCTTC. This gives the protein CASSPSTDGYTF.

The chain couples TRBV2 to TRBJ1-5; D remains ambiguous. Germline V CDR1 and CDR2: SNHLY, FYNNEI. Between the trimmed V and J ends, which lost 5 bases and 14 bases, there was a span of 19 bases. The CDR3 is made up of 13 amino acids. The CDR3 nucleotides read TGTGCCAGCAGTCAAGTAGGGTCCTCTAACGAGCATTTT. Encoded protein: CASSQVGSSNEHF.

This chain links TRBV28 with TRBJ1-4, with no clear D. The V end lost 5 bases, the J end lost 5 bases, and 12 bases lay between the germline ends. The CDR3 covers 14 residues. Germline V CDR1 and CDR2: MDHEN, SYDVKM. The CDR3 here is CASSQRATNEKLFF. The CDR3 DNA is TGTGCCAGCAGTCAGAGGGCGACAAATGAAAAACTGTTTTTT. Combining the CDR3 with reference TRBV28 and TRBJ1-4 gives the whole variable domain DVKVTQSSRYLVKRTGEKVFLECVQDMDHENMFWYRQDPGLGLRLIYFSYDVKMKEKGDIPEGYSVSREKKERFSLILESASTNQTSMYLCASSQRATNEKLFFGSGTQLSVL.

This clonotype came up a few times. The chain links TRBV6-6 to TRBJ1-3; D perhaps matches TRBD1 (5 bases). The CDR3 length is 14 residues. V lost 6 bases to trimming and J lost 5 bases, with 14 bases between them. Germline values: CDR1 MNHNY, CDR2 SVGAGI (reference sequence). The CDR3 nucleotides read TGTGCCAGCAGAACCGACAGCGGTCGAAACACCATATATTTT. Translated: CASRTDSGRNTIYF.

The gene calls are TRBV12-3 or TRBV12-4 and TRBJ2-7; 9 bases are a match to TRBD1. The CDR3 consists of 16 residues. Germline trimming cut 4 bases from V and 1 base from J; bases unmatched to any gene: 8. In nucleotides, the CDR3 is TGTGCCAGCAGTTATGGGGACAGGGAGTTATCCTACGAGCAGTACTTC. This codes for CASSYGDRELSYEQYF.